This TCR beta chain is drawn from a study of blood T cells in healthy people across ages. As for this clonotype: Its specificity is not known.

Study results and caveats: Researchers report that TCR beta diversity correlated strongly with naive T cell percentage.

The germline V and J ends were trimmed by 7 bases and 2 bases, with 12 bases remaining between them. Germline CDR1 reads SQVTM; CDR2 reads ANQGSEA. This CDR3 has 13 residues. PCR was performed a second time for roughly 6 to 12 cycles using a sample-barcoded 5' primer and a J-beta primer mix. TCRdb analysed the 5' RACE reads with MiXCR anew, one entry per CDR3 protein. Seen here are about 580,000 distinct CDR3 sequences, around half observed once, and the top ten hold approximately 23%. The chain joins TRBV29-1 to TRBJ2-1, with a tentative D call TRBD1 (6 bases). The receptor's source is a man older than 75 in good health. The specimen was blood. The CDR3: CSADSTTYNEQFF. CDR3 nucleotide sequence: TGCAGCGCGGACAGTACGACCTACAATGAGCAGTTCTTC.